A single sample is the source of the 11 T cell receptor beta chains below, sequenced in a study of a mutant IDH1 vaccine in newly diagnosed glioma. Regarding time point: week 35, safety follow-up. Every single dose of the vaccine, 300 ug of mutant IDH1 20-mer peptide, came with topical imiquimod. Their cognate antigens are unknown. The assay was immunoSEQ multiplex PCR, and TCRdb's table has in-frame clones only and misses some. Here the sample spans about 32,000 clones, approximately 77% being singletons. Here the sequenced sample was PBMCs, taken from a glioma patient whose treatment included an IDH1 peptide vaccine. The receptor set was obtained from a young man with glioma.

This rearrangement joins TRBV15 to TRBJ2-2; D is unclear. Germline assignment: CDR1 LNHNV and CDR2 YYDKDF (reference sequence). V lost 1 base and J lost 7, with 4 bases in between. The CDR3 has 12 residues. The CDR3 sequence is CATSRVVGELFF. For the CDR3, the DNA is TGTGCCACCAGCAGAGTGGTCGGGGAGCTGTTTTTT.

V usage is TRBV9 and J usage is TRBJ2-1; D ambiguous. Looked up from germline, CDR1 is SGDLS and CDR2 is YYNGEE. The CDR3 is 16 residues long. V was pared by 4 bases and J by 0 bases, with 14 bases between. CDR3 bases: TGTGCCAGCAGCCCGAGGCAGGCTAGCTCCTACAATGAGCAGTTCTTC. This codes for CASSPRQASSYNEQFF.

This CDR3 is CSVPPRGNYGYTF. CDR3 DNA: TGCAGCGTTCCCCCCAGGGGGAACTATGGCTACACCTTC. This rearrangement joins TRBV29-1 to TRBJ1-2; 7 nucleotides match TRBD1. CDR1 SQVTM and CDR2 ANQGSEA come from the germline V gene. Unmatched junction bases numbered 5, after V lost 5 bases and J lost 2 bases. The CDR3 spans 13 residues.

This chain links TRBV7-8 with TRBJ2-1, with TRBD2 matching 8 bases. V shed 5 bases, J shed 10 bases, and the junction held 13 bases outside the gene matches. Germline lookup yields CDR1 SGHVS and CDR2 FQNEAQ. The CDR3 spans 15 residues. CDR3 amino acids: CASSLLAGTLREQFF. CDR3 nucleotide sequence: TGTGCCAGCAGCCTCTTAGCGGGGACTCTTCGGGAGCAGTTCTTC. The variable domain in full, with the rest retrieved from reference TRBV7-8 and TRBJ2-1, is GAGVSQSPRYKVAKRGQDVALRCDPISGHVSLFWYQQALGQGPEFLTYFQNEAQLDKSGLPSDRFFAERPEGSVSTLKIQRTQQEDSAVYLCASSLLAGTLREQFFGPGTRLTVL.

The genes are TRBV10-2 and TRBJ2-1; D remains ambiguous. The CDR3 has 13 residues. Trimming pared 0 bases from V and 4 bases from J, leaving 4 bases between. CDR1 is WSHSY and CDR2 is SAAADI in the germline V gene. The chain's CDR3 is CASSESDYNEQFF. The CDR3 coding sequence is TGCGCCAGCAGTGAGTCAGATTACAATGAGCAGTTCTTC.

The V and J genes are TRBV11-2 and TRBJ1-2; 11 bases fit TRBD1. CDR1 and CDR2 from the germline V gene are SGHAT and FQNNGV. This CDR3 is built from 18 residues. J lost 5 bases, V lost 1 base, and 12 bases had no gene match. The CDR3 loop is CASSLGFFRTGGEYGYTF. The CDR3 DNA follows: TGTGCCAGCAGCTTAGGGTTTTTCAGGACAGGGGGCGAGTATGGCTACACCTTC.

The rearrangement joins TRBV5-4 to TRBJ1-1, with 10 positions matching TRBD1. In germline, CDR1 is SGHNT, CDR2 YYREEE (reference sequence). The CDR3 has 17 amino acids. V was pared by 2 bases and J by 0 bases, with 7 bases of the junction left unmatched. The CDR3, as DNA: TGTGCCAGCAGCTTTGGGGACAGGGGATTAATGAACACTGAAGCTTTCTTT. It is translated as CASSFGDRGLMNTEAFF.

The gene calls are TRBV6-1 and TRBJ2-1; no firm D call. Germline CDR1 MNHNS, CDR2 SASEGT. This CDR3 has 11 residues. V was cut by 7 bases and J by 5 bases, with 6 bases left in between. CDR3 residues: CASMPNNEQFF. The CDR3 DNA is TGTGCCAGCATGCCTAACAATGAGCAGTTCTTC.

The V gene is TRBV5-1, the J gene TRBJ2-3, with TRBD2 matching over 9 bases. Trimming at V came to 2 bases and at J to 6 bases, leaving 4 bases not matched to a gene. From germline, CDR1 is SGHRS and CDR2 YFSETQ. CDR3 length equals 14 residues. This CDR3 reads CASSLAGGWDTQYF. CDR3 nucleotides: TGCGCCAGCAGCTTAGCGGGAGGATGGGATACGCAGTATTTT.

The chain carries TRBV27 and TRBJ1-5; tentatively, D is TRBD1 (5 bases). The CDR3 has 14 amino acids. With 5 bases removed from V and 2 bases from J, the gap between germline ends came to 10 bases. CDR1 and CDR2 from the germline V gene are MNHEY and SMNVEV (reference sequence). CDR3 residues: CASSPGMGNQPQHF. Written as DNA, the CDR3 is TGTGCCAGCAGTCCAGGGATGGGCAATCAGCCCCAGCATTTT.

The chain recombines TRBV5-6 with TRBJ2-2, with 10 bases fitting TRBD2. CDR1 and CDR2 (germline): SGHDT, YYEEEE. The length of the CDR3 is 16 residues. J gave up 8 bases and V 0 bases, and 7 bases lay outside the gene matches. CDR3 bases: TGTGCCAGCAGCTTGGCGGCTAGCGGGAGTGGAGGGGAGCTGTTTTTT. Residues: CASSLAASGSGGELFF.